This entry concerns a single T cell receptor beta chain. This record belongs to a study of T cell responses to AZD1222 COVID-19 vaccine. Libraries were prepared by immunoSEQ multiplex PCR; TCRdb keeps only in-frame clonotypes and omits some of them. The repertoire holds about 81,000 clones, around nine tenths seen once, with roughly 12% in the top ten. The CDR3 loop spans 16 amino acids. V was clipped by 4 bases and J by 0 bases, with 15 bases between them. The germline V gene has CDR1 ENHRY and CDR2 SYGVKD. The sample was peripheral blood, taken 28 days after the second AZD1222 dose. This clonotype originated in an adult who received the AZD1222 COVID-19 vaccine. The rearrangement links TRBV10-3 to TRBJ1-1; tentative D call: TRBD1 (5 bases). The CDR3 sequence is CAISAGTSSMNTEAFF. DNA of the CDR3: TGTGCCATCAGTGCTGGGACGTCCTCGATGAACACTGAAGCTTTCTTT.